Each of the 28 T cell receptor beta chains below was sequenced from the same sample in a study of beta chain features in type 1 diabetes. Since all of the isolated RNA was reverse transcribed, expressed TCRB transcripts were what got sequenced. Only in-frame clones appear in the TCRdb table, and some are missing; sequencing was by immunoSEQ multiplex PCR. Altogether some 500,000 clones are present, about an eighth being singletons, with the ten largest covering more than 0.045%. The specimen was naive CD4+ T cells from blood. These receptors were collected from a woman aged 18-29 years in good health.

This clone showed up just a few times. The CDR3 is CASSPTQGPTYGYTF. Written as DNA, the CDR3 is TGTGCCAGCAGCCCGACACAGGGTCCCACCTATGGCTACACCTTC. The rearrangement joins TRBV7-9 to TRBJ1-2; D may be TRBD1 (6 bases). V was shortened by 5 bases and J by 4 bases, with 17 bases between the two germline ends. CDR3 length equals 15 residues. CDR1 is SEHNR and CDR2 is FQNEAQ in the germline V gene (reference sequence).

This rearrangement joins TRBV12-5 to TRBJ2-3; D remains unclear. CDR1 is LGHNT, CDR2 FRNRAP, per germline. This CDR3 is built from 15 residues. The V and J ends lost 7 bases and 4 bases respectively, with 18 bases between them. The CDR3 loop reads CASAGGHFSPDTQYF. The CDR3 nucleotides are TGTGCTAGTGCTGGCGGCCACTTTTCTCCAGATACGCAGTATTTT.

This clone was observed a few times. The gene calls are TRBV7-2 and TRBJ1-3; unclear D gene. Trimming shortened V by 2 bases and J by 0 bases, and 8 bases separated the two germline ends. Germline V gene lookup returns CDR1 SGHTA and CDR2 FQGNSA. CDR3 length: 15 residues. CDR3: CASSLSGVSGNTIYF. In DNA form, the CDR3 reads TGTGCCAGCAGCTTATCAGGCGTCTCTGGAAACACCATATATTTT.

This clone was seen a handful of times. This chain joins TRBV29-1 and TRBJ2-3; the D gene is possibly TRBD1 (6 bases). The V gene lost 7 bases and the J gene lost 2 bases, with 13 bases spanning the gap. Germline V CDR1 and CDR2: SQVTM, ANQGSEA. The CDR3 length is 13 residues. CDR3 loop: CSAEQGSTDTQYF. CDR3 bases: TGCAGCGCAGAACAGGGATCCACAGATACGCAGTATTTT.

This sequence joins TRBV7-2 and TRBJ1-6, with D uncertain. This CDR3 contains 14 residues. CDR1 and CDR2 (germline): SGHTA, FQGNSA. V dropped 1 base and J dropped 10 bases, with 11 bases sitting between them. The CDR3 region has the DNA TGTGCCAGCAGCTTAGTGAGGGAAGGATCACCCCTCCACTTT. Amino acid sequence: CASSLVREGSPLHF.

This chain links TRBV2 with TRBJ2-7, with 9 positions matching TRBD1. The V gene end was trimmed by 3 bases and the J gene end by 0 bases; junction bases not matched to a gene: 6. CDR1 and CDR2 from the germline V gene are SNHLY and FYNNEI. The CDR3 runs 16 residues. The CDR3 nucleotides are TGTGCCAGCAGTGACCTGGACAGGGGCAGCTCCTACGAGCAGTACTTC. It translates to CASSDLDRGSSYEQYF.

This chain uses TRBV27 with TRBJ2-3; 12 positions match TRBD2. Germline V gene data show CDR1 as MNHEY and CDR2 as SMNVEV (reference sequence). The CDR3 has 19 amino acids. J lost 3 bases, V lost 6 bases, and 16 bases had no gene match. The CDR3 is CASSGDGRTSGIRTDTQYF. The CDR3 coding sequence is TGTGCCAGCAGCGGGGATGGGCGGACTAGCGGGATTCGTACAGATACGCAGTATTTT.

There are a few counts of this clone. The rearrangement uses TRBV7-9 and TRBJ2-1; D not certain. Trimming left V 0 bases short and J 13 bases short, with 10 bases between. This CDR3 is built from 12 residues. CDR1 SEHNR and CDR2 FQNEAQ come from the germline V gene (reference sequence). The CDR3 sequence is CASSLASSSQFF. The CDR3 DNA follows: TGTGCCAGCAGCTTAGCGTCGTCTTCCCAGTTCTTC.

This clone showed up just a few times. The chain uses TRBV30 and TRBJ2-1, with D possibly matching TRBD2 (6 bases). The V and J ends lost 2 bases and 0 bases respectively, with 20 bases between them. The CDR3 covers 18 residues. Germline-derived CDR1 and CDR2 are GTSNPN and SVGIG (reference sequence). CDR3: CAWSFGLTGTPSYNEQFF. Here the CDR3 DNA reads TGTGCCTGGAGTTTCGGCCTCACCGGGACTCCCTCCTACAATGAGCAGTTCTTC.

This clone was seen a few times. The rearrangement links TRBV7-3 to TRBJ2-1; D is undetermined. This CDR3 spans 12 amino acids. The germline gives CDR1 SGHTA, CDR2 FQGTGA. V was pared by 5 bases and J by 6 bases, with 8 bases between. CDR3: CASSAGGNEQFF. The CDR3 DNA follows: TGTGCCAGCAGCGCCGGCGGCAATGAGCAGTTCTTC. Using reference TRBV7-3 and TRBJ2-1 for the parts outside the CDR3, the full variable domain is GAGVSQTPSNKVTEKGKYVELRCDPISGHTALYWYRQSLGQGPEFLIYFQGTGAADDSGLPNDRFFAVRPEGSVSTLKIQRTERGDSAVYLCASSAGGNEQFFGPGTRLTVL.

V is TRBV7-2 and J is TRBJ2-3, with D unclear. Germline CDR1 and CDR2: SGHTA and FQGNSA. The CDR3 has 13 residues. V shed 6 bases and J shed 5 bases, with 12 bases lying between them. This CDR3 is CASSPLTGDTQYF. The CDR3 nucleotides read TGTGCCAGCAGTCCTTTAACGGGAGATACGCAGTATTTT.

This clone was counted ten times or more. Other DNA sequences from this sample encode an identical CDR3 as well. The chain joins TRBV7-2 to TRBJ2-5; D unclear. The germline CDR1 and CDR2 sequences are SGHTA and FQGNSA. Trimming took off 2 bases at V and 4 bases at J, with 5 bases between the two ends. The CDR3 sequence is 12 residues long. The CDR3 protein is CASSLWGETQYF. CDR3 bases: TGTGCCAGCAGCTTATGGGGAGAGACCCAGTACTTC.

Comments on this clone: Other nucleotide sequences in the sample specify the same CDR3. CDR3 sequence (DNA): TGTGCCAGCAGCTTAGCACTAGCGGGGCAAGAGACCCAGTACTTC. Residues: CASSLALAGQETQYF. V and J are TRBV7-9 and TRBJ2-5; TRBD2 aligns across 10 bases. V lost 0 bases to trimming and J lost 2 bases; unmatched junction nucleotides: 0. In germline, CDR1 is SEHNR, CDR2 FQNEAQ (reference sequence). This CDR3 is built from 15 residues.

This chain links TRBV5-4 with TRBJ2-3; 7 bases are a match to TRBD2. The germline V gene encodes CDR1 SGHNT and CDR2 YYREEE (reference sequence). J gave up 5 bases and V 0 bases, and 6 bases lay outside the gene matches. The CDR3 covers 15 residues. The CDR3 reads CASSLDAGVVDTQYF. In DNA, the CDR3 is TGTGCCAGCAGCTTGGATGCGGGGGTGGTAGATACGCAGTATTTT.

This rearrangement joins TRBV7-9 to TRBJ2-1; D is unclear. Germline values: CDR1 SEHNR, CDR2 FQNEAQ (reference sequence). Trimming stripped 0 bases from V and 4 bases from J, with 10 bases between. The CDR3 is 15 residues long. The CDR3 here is CASSLALMPYNEQFF. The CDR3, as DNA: TGTGCCAGCAGCTTAGCGTTAATGCCTTACAATGAGCAGTTCTTC.

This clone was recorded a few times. CDR3 amino acids: CASSSTFGYGYTF. The DNA for the CDR3 is TGTGCCAGCAGTTCGACATTTGGGTATGGCTACACCTTC. V gene TRBV27 combines with J gene TRBJ1-2; D gene uncertain. This CDR3 comprises 13 residues. CDR1 is MNHEY, CDR2 SMNVEV, per germline (reference sequence). V shed 4 bases and J shed 5 bases, with 11 bases lying between them.

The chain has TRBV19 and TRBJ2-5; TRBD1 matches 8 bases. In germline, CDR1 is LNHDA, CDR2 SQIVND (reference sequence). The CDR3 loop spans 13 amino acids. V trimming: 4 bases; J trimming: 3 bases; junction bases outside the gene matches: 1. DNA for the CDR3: TGTGCCAGTAGTACGGACAGGGAAGAGACCCAGTACTTC. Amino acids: CASSTDREETQYF.

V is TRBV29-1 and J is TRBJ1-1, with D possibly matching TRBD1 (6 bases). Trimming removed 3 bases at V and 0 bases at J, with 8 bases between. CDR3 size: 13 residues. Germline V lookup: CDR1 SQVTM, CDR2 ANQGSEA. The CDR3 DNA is TGCAGCGTTGACGGACAGATGAACACTGAAGCTTTCTTT. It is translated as CSVDGQMNTEAFF. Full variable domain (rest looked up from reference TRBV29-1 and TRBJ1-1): SAVISQKPSRDICQRGTSLTIQCQVDSQVTMMFWYRQQPGQSLTLIATANQGSEATYESGFVIDKFPISRPNLTFSTLTVSNMSPEDSSIYLCSVDGQMNTEAFFGQGTRLTVV.

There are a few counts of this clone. The CDR3 sequence: CASSPGTVNNQPQHF. CDR3 coding DNA: TGTGCCAGCAGTCCCGGGACAGTAAACAATCAGCCCCAGCATTTT. The V and J genes are TRBV27 and TRBJ1-5, with 7 bases identical to TRBD1. J lost 3 bases, V lost 5 bases, and 7 bases had no gene match. CDR1 is MNHEY, CDR2 SMNVEV, per germline (reference sequence). This CDR3 is 15 amino acids long.

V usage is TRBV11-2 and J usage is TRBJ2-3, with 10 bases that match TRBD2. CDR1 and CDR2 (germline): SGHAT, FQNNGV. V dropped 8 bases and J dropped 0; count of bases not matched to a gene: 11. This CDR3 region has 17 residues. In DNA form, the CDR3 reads TGTGCCAGCCGCACAGTTCTAGCGGGGGTTAGCACAGATACGCAGTATTTT. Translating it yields CASRTVLAGVSTDTQYF.

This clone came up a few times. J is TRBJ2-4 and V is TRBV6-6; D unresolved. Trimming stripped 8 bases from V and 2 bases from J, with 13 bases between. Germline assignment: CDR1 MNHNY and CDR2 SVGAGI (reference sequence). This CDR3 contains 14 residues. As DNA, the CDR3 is TGTGCCAGCCACCCTGGGTCCCCCAAAAACATTCAGTACTTC. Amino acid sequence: CASHPGSPKNIQYF.

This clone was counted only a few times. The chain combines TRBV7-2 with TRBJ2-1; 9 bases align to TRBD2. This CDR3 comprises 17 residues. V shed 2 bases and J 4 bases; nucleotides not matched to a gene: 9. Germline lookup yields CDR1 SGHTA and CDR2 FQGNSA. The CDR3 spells CASSLIGLAGRYNEQFF. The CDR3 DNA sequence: TGTGCCAGCAGCTTAATTGGGCTAGCGGGAAGGTACAATGAGCAGTTCTTC.

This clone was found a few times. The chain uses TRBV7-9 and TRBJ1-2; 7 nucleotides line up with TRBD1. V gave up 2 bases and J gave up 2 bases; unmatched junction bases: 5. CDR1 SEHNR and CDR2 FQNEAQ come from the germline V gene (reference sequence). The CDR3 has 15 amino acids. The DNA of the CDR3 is TGTGCCAGCAGCTTAACCGCGGGACAGAACTATGGCTACACCTTC. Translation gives CASSLTAGQNYGYTF.

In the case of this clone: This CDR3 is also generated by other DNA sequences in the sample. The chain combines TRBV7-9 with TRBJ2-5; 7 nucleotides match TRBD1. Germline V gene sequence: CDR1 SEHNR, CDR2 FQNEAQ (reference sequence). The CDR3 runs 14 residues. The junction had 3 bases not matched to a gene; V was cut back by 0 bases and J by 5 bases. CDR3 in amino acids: CASSLAGGGETQYF. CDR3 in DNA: TGTGCCAGCAGCTTAGCAGGGGGCGGCGAGACCCAGTACTTC. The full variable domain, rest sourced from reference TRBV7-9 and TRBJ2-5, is DTGVSQNPRHKITKRGQNVTFRCDPISEHNRLYWYRQTLGQGPEFLTYFQNEAQLEKSRLLSDRFSAERPKGSFSTLEIQRTEQGDSAMYLCASSLAGGGETQYFGPGTRLLVL.

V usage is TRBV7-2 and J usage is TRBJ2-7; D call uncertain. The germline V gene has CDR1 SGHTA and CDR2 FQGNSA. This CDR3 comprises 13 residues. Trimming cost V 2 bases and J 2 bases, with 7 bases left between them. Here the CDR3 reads CASSLTWTYEQYF. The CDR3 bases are TGTGCCAGCAGCTTAACTTGGACCTACGAGCAGTACTTC.

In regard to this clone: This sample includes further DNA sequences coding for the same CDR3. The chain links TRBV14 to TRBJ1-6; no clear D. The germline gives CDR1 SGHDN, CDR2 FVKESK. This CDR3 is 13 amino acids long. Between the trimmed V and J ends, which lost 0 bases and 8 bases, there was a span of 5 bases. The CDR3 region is CASSQEVYSPLHF. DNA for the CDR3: TGTGCCAGCAGCCAAGAGGTGTATTCACCCCTCCACTTT.

The CDR3 DNA reads as TGTGCCAGCAGCTTATTGCCACGAGTTGAAGCTTTCTTT. It translates to CASSLLPRVEAFF. V is TRBV13 and J is TRBJ1-1; D uncertain. The V gene's germline CDR1 is PRHDT and CDR2 FYEKMQ (reference sequence). This CDR3 is 13 amino acids long. Trimming took 2 bases from V and 7 from J, leaving 11 bases between them.

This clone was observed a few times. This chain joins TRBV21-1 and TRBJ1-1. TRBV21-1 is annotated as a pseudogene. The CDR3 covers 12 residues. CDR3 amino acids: CASGGRNTEAFF. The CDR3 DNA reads TGTGCCAGCGGAGGGAGGAACACTGAAGCTTTCTTT.